What follows describes a single TCR beta chain. These data come from a study of blood T cell repertoires in COVID-19. Study as a whole: Samples of COVID-19 (acute and convalescent) were obtained from the United States, Italy and Spain. PBMCs, B-cell-depleted T cells, or T cells were the source of the cDNA or gDNA that made up the material.

Only in-frame clones appear in the TCRdb table, and some are missing; sequencing was by immunoSEQ multiplex PCR. Of 450,000 or so clones listed, 80% to 90% are singletons. The V segment lost 7 bases and the J segment 2 bases; nucleotides outside the gene matches: 5. The CDR3 is 14 amino acids. Germline CDR1 is MNHEY and CDR2 is SVGAGI. The receptor was isolated from a man in his late teens or twenties with COVID-19, enrolled during active disease. The sample taken for sequencing was peripheral blood. This chain joins TRBV6-5 and TRBJ2-1; TRBD1 matches at 7 bases. DNA of the CDR3: TGTGCCAGCACGAGGACAGGTCCCTACAATGAGCAGTTCTTC. Its protein is CASTRTGPYNEQFF.